This note documents a single TCR beta chain sequence. It lacks a known antigen. No much larger clonotype is one base removed from it; base qualities were not supplied. Libraries were constructed by RT-PCR. Sequenced using an Illumina HiSeq 2500. TCRdb handled the public reads itself, with Q25 trimming in fastp and clone calling in MiXCR, and kept productive beta chains. Rows matching on CDR3 protein sequence are summarized as one entry with the most common DNA and genes. The sample yields over 800,000 distinct CDR3 sequences; over 20% were counted once. The top ten hold roughly 10% of the sample. This sample is drawn from a study of response to subunit inactivated influenza vaccine (dated by TCRdb to between 2017 and 2018). In terms of the full investigation: To follow how T cells responded to a trivalent subunit inactivated influenza vaccine, the researchers relied on deep quantitative profiling of the T cell receptor repertoire. The research as a whole found: According to the authors, only a limited number of new T cells may be recruited by each seasonal influenza vaccination.

The sequencing here drew on PBMCs from blood, taken 5 to 6 days after vaccination. The sequence was collected from a man aged 45-65 years who received an inactivated influenza vaccine. Donor details come from another sample of the same person, matched by shared clones.

The encoded CDR3 is CSASSPRSYEQYF. The DNA reads TGCAGTGCTAGTAGCCCTCGCTCCTACGAGCAGTACTTC. The chain is assembled from TRBV20-1 and TRBJ2-7; the D segment cannot be called with confidence. At the junction V is shortened by 3 bases and J by 0 bases, with 9 bases in between. The CDR3, cysteine through phenylalanine, is 13 amino acids long. Only the CDR3 DNA stays, 39 bases, in frame from base 1. CDR1 DFQATT and CDR2 SNEGSKA were looked up in the germline V gene (reference sequence).